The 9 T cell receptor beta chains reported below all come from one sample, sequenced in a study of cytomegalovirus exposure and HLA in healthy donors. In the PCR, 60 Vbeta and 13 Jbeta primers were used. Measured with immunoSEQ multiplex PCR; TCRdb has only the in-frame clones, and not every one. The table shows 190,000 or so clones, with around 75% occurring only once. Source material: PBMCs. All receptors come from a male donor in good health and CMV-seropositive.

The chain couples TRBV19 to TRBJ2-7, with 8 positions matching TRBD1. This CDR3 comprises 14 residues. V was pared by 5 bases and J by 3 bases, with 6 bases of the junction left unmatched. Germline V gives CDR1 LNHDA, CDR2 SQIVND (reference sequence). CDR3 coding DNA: TGTGCCAGTAGTGACAGGACAGGGCTCTACGAGCAGTACTTC. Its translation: CASSDRTGLYEQYF.

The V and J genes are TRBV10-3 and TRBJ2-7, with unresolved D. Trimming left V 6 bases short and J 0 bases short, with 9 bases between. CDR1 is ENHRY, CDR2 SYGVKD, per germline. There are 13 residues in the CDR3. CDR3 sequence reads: CAIRKPGSYEQYF. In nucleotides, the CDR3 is TGTGCCATCAGAAAACCGGGCTCCTACGAGCAGTACTTC.

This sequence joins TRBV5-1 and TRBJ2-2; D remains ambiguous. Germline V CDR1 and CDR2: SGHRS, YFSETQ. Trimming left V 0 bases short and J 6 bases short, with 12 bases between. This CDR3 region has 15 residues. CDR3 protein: CASSLAASRAGELFF. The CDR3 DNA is TGCGCCAGCAGCTTGGCCGCTAGTAGAGCCGGGGAGCTGTTTTTT.

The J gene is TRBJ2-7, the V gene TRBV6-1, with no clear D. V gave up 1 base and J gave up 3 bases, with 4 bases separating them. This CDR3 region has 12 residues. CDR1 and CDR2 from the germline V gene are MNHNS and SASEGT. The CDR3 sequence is CASSEGSYEQYF. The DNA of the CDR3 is TGTGCCAGCAGTGAAGGGAGCTACGAGCAGTACTTC.

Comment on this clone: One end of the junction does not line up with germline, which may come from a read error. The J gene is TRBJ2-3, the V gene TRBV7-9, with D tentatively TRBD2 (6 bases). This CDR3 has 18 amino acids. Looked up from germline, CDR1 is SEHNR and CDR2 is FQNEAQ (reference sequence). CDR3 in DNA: TGTTCCAGCAGCTCATCTCGAACCGGGACTTCTAGCACAGATACGCAGTATTTT. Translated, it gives CSSSSSRTGTSSTDTQYF.

In nucleotides, the CDR3 is TGTGCCAGTAGTATTACTAGCGCGGGCACCTACAATGAGCAGTTCTTC. It translates to CASSITSAGTYNEQFF. The J gene is TRBJ2-1, the V gene TRBV19; 7 bases are shared with TRBD2. The CDR3 is 16 residues long. CDR1 is LNHDA, CDR2 SQIVND, per germline (reference sequence). V was pared by 3 bases and J by 2 bases, with 7 bases of the junction left unmatched.

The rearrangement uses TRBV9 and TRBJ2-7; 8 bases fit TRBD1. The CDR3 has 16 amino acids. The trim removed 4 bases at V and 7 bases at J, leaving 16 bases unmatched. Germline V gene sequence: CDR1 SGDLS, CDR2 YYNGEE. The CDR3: CASSPRLTGGNWEQYF. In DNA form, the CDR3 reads TGTGCCAGCAGCCCCCGCCTAACAGGGGGGAATTGGGAGCAGTACTTC.

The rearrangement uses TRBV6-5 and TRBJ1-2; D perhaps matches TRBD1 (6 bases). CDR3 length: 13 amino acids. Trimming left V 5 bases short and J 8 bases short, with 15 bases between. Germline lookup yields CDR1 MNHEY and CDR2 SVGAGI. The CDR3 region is CASSATQGWGYTF. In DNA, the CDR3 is TGTGCCAGCAGTGCGACTCAGGGGTGGGGCTACACCTTC.

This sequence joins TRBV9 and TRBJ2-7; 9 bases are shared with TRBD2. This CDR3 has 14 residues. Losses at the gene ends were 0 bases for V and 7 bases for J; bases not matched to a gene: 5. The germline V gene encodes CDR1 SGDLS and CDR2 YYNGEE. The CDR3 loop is CASSVGISGGEQYF. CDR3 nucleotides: TGTGCCAGCAGCGTAGGCATTAGCGGGGGTGAGCAGTACTTC.